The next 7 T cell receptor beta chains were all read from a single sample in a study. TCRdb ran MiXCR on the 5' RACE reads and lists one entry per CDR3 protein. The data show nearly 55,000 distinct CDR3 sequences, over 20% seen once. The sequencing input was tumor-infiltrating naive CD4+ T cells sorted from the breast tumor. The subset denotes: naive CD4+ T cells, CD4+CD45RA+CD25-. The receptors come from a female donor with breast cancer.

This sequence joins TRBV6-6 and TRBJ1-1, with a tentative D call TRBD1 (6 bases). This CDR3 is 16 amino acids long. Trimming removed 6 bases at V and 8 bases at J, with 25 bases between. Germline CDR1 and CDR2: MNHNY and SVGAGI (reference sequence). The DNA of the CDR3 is TGTGCCAGCAGCCGAGCGGGGGCGAGACAAAGAGGCGAAGCTTTCTTT. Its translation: CASSRAGARQRGEAFF.

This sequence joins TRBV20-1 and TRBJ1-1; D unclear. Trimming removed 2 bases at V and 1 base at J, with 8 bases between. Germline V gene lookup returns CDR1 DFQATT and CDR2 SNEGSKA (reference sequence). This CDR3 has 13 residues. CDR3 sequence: CSARPVRNTEAFF. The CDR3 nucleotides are TGCAGTGCTAGACCTGTTCGGAACACTGAAGCTTTCTTT.

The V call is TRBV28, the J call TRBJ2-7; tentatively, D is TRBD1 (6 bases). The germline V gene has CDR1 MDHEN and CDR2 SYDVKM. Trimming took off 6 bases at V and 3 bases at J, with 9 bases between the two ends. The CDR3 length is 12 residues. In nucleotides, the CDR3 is TGTGCCAGCAGGACAGGTAGCTACGAGCAGTACTTC. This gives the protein CASRTGSYEQYF.

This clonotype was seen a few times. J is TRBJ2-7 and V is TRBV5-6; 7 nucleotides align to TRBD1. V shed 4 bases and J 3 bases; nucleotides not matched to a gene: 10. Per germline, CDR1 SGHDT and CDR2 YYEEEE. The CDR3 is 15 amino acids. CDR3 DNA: TGTGCCAGCAGCCCTTGGACAGGAGGTAACTACGAGCAGTACTTC. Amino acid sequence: CASSPWTGGNYEQYF. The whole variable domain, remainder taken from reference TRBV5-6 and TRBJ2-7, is DAGVTQSPTHLIKTRGQQVTLRCSPKSGHDTVSWYQQALGQGPQFIFQYYEEEERQRGNFPDRFSGHQFPNYSSELNVNALLLGDSALYLCASSPWTGGNYEQYFGPGTRLTVT.

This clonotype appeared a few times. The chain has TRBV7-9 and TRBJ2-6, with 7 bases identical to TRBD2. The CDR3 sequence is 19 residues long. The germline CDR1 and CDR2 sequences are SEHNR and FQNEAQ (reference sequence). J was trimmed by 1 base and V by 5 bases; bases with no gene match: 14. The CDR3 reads CASSEREAYGPSGANVLTF. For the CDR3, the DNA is TGTGCCAGCAGCGAACGGGAGGCCTACGGCCCGTCTGGGGCCAACGTCCTGACTTTC. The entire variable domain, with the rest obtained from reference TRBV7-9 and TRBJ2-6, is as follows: DTGVSQNPRHKITKRGQNVTFRCDPISEHNRLYWYRQTLGQGPEFLTYFQNEAQLEKSRLLSDRFSAERPKGSFSTLEIQRTEQGDSAMYLCASSEREAYGPSGANVLTFGAGSRLTVL.

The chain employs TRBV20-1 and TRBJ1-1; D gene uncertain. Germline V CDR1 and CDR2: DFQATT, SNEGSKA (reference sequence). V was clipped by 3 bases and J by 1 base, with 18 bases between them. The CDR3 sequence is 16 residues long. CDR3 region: CSASIPGRKPNTEAFF. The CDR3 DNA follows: TGCAGTGCTAGTATCCCCGGGCGAAAACCGAACACTGAAGCTTTCTTT.

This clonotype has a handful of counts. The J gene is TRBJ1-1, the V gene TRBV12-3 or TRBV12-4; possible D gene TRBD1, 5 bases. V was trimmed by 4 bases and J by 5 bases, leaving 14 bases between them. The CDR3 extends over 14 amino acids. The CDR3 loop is CASSSQGVRTEAFF. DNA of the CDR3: TGTGCCAGCAGTTCCCAGGGAGTTCGAACTGAAGCTTTCTTT.